This TCR beta chain came from a study of CD8 T cells in Susac syndrome. Sequencing of TCR beta was performed on blood CD8+ and CD4+ T cells. It was with random hexamers that about 0.45 to 1 ug RNA was reverse transcribed. Amplification of TCR beta CDR3 spanned 54 Vbeta and 13 Jbeta via immunoSEQ multiplex PCR. TCRdb used MiXCR to reprocess the immunoSEQ multiplex PCR reads, holding one entry per CDR3 protein. Among fewer than 350,000 distinct CDR3 sequences listed, around 91% were seen once. Germline CDR1 is GTSNPN and CDR2 is SVGIG (reference sequence). This CDR3 is 13 amino acids long. Between the trimmed V and J ends, which lost 2 bases and 6 bases, there was a span of 13 bases. A remark on this clonotype: Its antigen is unidentified.

Study-level points and caveats: In its TCR sequencing and HLA analysis, the study acknowledged that the number of individuals was relatively small.

This chain joins TRBV30 and TRBJ1-1; no firm D call. Sequencing was carried out using CD8+ T cells from PBMCs. This clonotype was sampled from a human donor with multiple sclerosis. This chain's CDR3 is CAWSWSEGPEAFF. CDR3 sequence (DNA): TGTGCCTGGAGTTGGTCAGAGGGCCCTGAAGCTTTCTTT.